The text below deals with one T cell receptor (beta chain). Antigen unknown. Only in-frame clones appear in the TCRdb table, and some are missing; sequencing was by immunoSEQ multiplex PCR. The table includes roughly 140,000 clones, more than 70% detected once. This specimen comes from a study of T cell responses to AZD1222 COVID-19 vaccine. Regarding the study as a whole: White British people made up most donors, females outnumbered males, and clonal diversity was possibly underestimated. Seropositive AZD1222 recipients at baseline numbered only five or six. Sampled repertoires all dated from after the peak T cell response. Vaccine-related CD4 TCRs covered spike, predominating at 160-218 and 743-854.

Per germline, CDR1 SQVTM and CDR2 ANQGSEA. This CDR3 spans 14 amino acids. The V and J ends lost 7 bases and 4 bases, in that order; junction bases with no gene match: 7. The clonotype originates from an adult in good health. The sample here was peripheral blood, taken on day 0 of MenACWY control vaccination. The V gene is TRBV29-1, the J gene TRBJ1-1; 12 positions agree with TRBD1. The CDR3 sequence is CSAGRGQGATEAFF. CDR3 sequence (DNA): TGCAGCGCTGGACGGGGACAGGGGGCCACTGAAGCTTTCTTT. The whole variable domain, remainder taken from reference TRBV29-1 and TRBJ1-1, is SAVISQKPSRDICQRGTSLTIQCQVDSQVTMMFWYRQQPGQSLTLIATANQGSEATYESGFVIDKFPISRPNLTFSTLTVSNMSPEDSSIYLCSAGRGQGATEAFFGQGTRLTVV.